This T cell receptor (beta chain) was retrieved from a study of CD8+ T cells in alopecia areata. Study summary: Severity among treated patients was scored by the percentage of scalp area affected.

V lost 5 bases, J lost 0 bases, and 17 bases lay in between. This CDR3 has 17 amino acids. Isolated RNA was reverse transcribed into cDNA used as the sequencing template. The protocol was immunoSEQ multiplex PCR, while the TCRdb copy is restricted to in-frame clones and leaves out a portion. The sample has over 150,000 clones, about 60% seen once. Described treatment: oral pan-JAK inhibitor, 5-10 mg twice daily. The V gene is TRBV23-1, the J gene TRBJ2-4; TRBD1 is a possible D gene (6 bases). TRBV23-1 has ORF status, its function being uncertain. The material was CD4+ T cells sorted from blood, obtained at week 4, from a patient treated with tofacitinib. The sequence came from a human donor with alopecia areata. The CDR3 DNA reads as TGCGCCAGCAGTGGTCTCCGGGACACCTTAGCCAAAAACATTCAGTACTTC. This translates into CASSGLRDTLAKNIQYF.